Sequencing of this T cell receptor (beta chain) was carried out in a study of early T cells in non-severe SARS-CoV-2 infection. Overall study results and limits: Reliance on VDJdb matching favored anti-spike CD8 responses; private and CD4 specificities were missed.

This clonotype has at least ten counts. Antigen specificity is unknown. This CDR3 spans 17 amino acids. Losses at the gene ends were 5 bases for V and 8 bases for J; bases not matched to a gene: 13. CDR1 and CDR2 (germline): MNHEY, SVGEGT. Attachment of unique molecular identifiers was made to individual cDNA molecules. TCRdb fed the 5' RACE reads into MiXCR, producing one record per CDR3 protein. Among 20,000 to 30,000 distinct CDR3 sequences, about 4% were seen once, and the ten largest hold 3.5% to 4.5%. The sequencing sample was made of whole blood. This receptor was taken from an adult who was a healthcare worker with PCR-confirmed SARS-CoV-2 infection or an uninfected control (not recorded which). V usage is TRBV6-2 or TRBV6-3 and J usage is TRBJ2-1; 12 nucleotides match TRBD2. The CDR3 DNA reads TGTGCCAGCAGTCGACGGCCTAGCGGGGGGGCTCTGGATGAGCAGTTCTTC. It is translated as CASSRRPSGGALDEQFF.